The 18 T cell receptor beta chains given below trace back to one sample, sequenced in a study of CD8+ T cells in alopecia areata (dated by TCRdb to 2016 to 2018). In the paper's terms, the time point label means: 20 to 30 weeks on oral tofacitinib. In the paper's terms, the treatment or condition label means: oral pan-JAK inhibitor, 5-10 mg twice daily. Libraries were constructed by the immunoSEQ multiplex PCR assay. RNA was extracted from all samples and reverse transcribed into cDNA, which served as template for TCR sequencing. The table was pulled from immuneACCESS by TCRdb, which kept in-frame rearrangements only. Such tables lose some clones; where checked, under half of the loss comes from unresolved V genes, and the rest has no known cause. The sample records more than 90,000 clones, less than 75% of which are singletons. 9% to 15% of the sample rests with the top ten. Source: CD8+ T cells sorted from blood, taken at week 24, from a patient treated with tofacitinib. All receptors come from a human donor with alopecia areata.

V usage is TRBV5-6 and J usage is TRBJ2-1; D not resolved. Per the germline V gene, CDR1 is SGHDT and CDR2 is YYEEEE. The CDR3 consists of 15 residues. Trimming took off 4 bases at V and 0 bases at J, with 11 bases between the two ends. The CDR3: CASSPDWYSYNEQFF. DNA of the CDR3: TGTGCCAGCAGCCCCGACTGGTACTCCTACAATGAGCAGTTCTTC.

The chain uses TRBV7-6 and TRBJ1-2; tentatively, D is TRBD1 (5 bases). CDR3 length: 15 residues. Trimming took off 1 base at V and 4 bases at J, with 13 bases between the two ends. From germline, CDR1 is SGHVS and CDR2 FNYEAQ. The CDR3 coding sequence is TGTGCCAGCAGCTTAGGGGGGGTCGGAATCTATGGCTACACCTTC. Protein product: CASSLGGVGIYGYTF.

V and J are TRBV13 and TRBJ2-7; 7 positions agree with TRBD1. Germline CDR1 and CDR2: PRHDT and FYEKMQ (reference sequence). Losses at the gene ends were 4 bases for V and 5 bases for J; bases not matched to a gene: 11. CDR3 length: 15 residues. CDR3 DNA sequence: TGTGCCAGCAGCTCCCGACAGGGTCTTTCTCACGAGCAGTACTTC. It encodes CASSSRQGLSHEQYF.

This clone was counted between two and nine times. This sequence joins TRBV7-9 and TRBJ2-2; D call uncertain. Per the germline V gene, CDR1 is SEHNR and CDR2 is FQNEAQ (reference sequence). V was clipped by 3 bases and J by 5 bases, with 19 bases between them. This CDR3 region has 17 residues. The CDR3 is CASSLDGPGLGTGELFF. The CDR3 nucleotides are TGTGCCAGCAGCTTGGACGGGCCTGGGTTAGGGACCGGGGAGCTGTTTTTT.

J is TRBJ2-7 and V is TRBV19; D not certain. Trimming took off 1 base at V and 0 bases at J, with 7 bases between the two ends. CDR1 and CDR2 from the germline V gene are LNHDA and SQIVND (reference sequence). This CDR3 has 14 residues. The CDR3 protein is CASSIAQNSYEQYF. As DNA, the CDR3 is TGTGCCAGTAGTATAGCTCAGAACTCCTACGAGCAGTACTTC.

V is TRBV4-1 and J is TRBJ1-1; tentatively, D is TRBD1 (5 bases). Deletions cut 0 bases from V and 0 bases from J, with 11 bases between. Germline V gene sequence: CDR1 MGHRA, CDR2 YSYEKL. The CDR3 contains 16 residues. CDR3 coding DNA: TGCGCCAGCAGCCAAGATCTGGGGCATATGAACACTGAAGCTTTCTTT. Its protein is CASSQDLGHMNTEAFF.

This clone came up once. The rearrangement uses TRBV6-1 and TRBJ2-1; D is unclear. The CDR3 spans 15 residues. Trimming took 1 base from V and 5 from J, leaving 12 bases between them. Germline CDR1 MNHNS, CDR2 SASEGT. The CDR3 loop is CASSEEDPSHNEQFF. The DNA of the CDR3 is TGTGCCAGCAGTGAAGAGGACCCCAGCCACAATGAGCAGTTCTTC.

The rearrangement joins TRBV6-6 to TRBJ2-5, with D perhaps TRBD1 (6 bases). CDR1 and CDR2 from the germline V gene are MNHNY and SVGAGI (reference sequence). Trimming stripped 8 bases from V and 0 bases from J, with 10 bases between. The CDR3 has 13 residues. CDR3 amino acids: CASRDTYQETQYF. CDR3 coding DNA: TGTGCCAGCCGGGACACCTACCAAGAGACCCAGTACTTC.

This chain connects TRBV6-6 to TRBJ1-2; D call uncertain. Deletions cut 7 bases from V and 4 bases from J, with 16 bases between. The V gene's germline CDR1 is MNHNY and CDR2 SVGAGI (reference sequence). This CDR3 contains 14 residues. As DNA, the CDR3 is TGTGCCAGCACCCCCGGGAGCATAGGCTATGGCTACACCTTC. This codes for CASTPGSIGYGYTF.

This chain links TRBV18 with TRBJ2-7; the D is unclear. V lost 2 bases and J lost 2, with 7 bases in between. The CDR3 covers 13 residues. Germline values: CDR1 KGHSH, CDR2 LQKENI. CDR3 sequence reads: CASSPDKTYEQYF. The CDR3 DNA is TGTGCCAGCTCACCAGACAAGACCTACGAGCAGTACTTC.

V gene TRBV10-3 combines with J gene TRBJ2-5, with TRBD1 identical over 8 bases. The CDR3 spans 13 residues. After removal of 7 bases from V and 3 bases from J, the junction contained 4 bases not matched to a gene. Germline CDR1 reads ENHRY; CDR2 reads SYGVKD. Here the CDR3 DNA reads TGTGCCATCAAGACAGGGGTTGAAGAGACCCAGTACTTC. Translated: CAIKTGVEETQYF.

V and J are TRBV16 and TRBJ1-2; a weak D match, TRBD1 (6 bases). Germline V CDR1 and CDR2: KGHSY, FQNENV. This CDR3 has 17 residues. The V end lost 2 bases, the J end lost 5 bases, and 21 bases lay between the germline ends. DNA of the CDR3: TGTGCCAGCAGCCAACGGGACACTCAACGGCCCGTGTATGGCTACACCTTC. This encodes CASSQRDTQRPVYGYTF.

J is TRBJ1-6 and V is TRBV27; tentatively, D is TRBD1 (5 bases). Germline CDR1 is MNHEY and CDR2 is SMNVEV (reference sequence). With 1 base removed from V and 9 bases from J, the gap between germline ends came to 19 bases. The CDR3 runs to 17 residues. As DNA, the CDR3 is TGTGCCAGCAGTTTATTTGCCGGGACGGCGGGAGGTTCACCCCTCCACTTT. It specifies CASSLFAGTAGGSPLHF.

This clone appeared a few times. CDR3 sequence reads: CASSLTSGGADTQYF. CDR3 nucleotide sequence: TGTGCCAGCAGCTTAACTAGCGGGGGGGCAGATACGCAGTATTTT. This chain connects TRBV7-9 to TRBJ2-3; 13 positions match TRBD2. Germline lookup yields CDR1 SEHNR and CDR2 FQNEAQ (reference sequence). V was pared by 2 bases and J by 4 bases, with 0 bases of the junction left unmatched. The CDR3 contains 15 residues.

As regards this clone: One end of the junction does not line up with germline, which may come from a read error. This chain connects TRBV7-8 to TRBJ2-1; 12 bases align to TRBD2. Germline loops: CDR1 SGHVS, CDR2 FQNEAQ. The CDR3 is 15 residues long. Here the CDR3 DNA reads TGTGCCAGCAGCTCCCCTAGCGGGGGGGCTAGTGAGCGGTTCTTC. It is translated as CASSSPSGGASERFF. Combining the CDR3 with reference TRBV7-8 and TRBJ2-1 gives the whole variable domain GAGVSQSPRYKVAKRGQDVALRCDPISGHVSLFWYQQALGQGPEFLTYFQNEAQLDKSGLPSDRFFAERPEGSVSTLKIQRTQQEDSAVYLCASSSPSGGASERFFGPGTRLTVL.

V and J are TRBV27 and TRBJ2-5; 8 nucleotides align to TRBD1. Near its end, the DNA agrees better with TRBJ2-7, so the J call may be wrong. Germline lookup yields CDR1 MNHEY and CDR2 SMNVEV (reference sequence). The CDR3 runs 14 residues. DNA for the CDR3: TGTGCCAGCAGTTTGACAGGGGCGGCCTACGAGCAGTACTTC. Translated, it gives CASSLTGAAYEQYF.

The chain recombines TRBV11-3 with TRBJ1-1, with 8 positions matching TRBD1. This CDR3 comprises 16 residues. Germline CDR1 reads SGHNT; CDR2 reads YENEEA. J gave up 3 bases and V 9 bases, and 15 bases lay outside the gene matches. The CDR3 DNA reads as TGTGCCAGTGGAACGGGACAGGCCTCACGTGACACTGAAGCTTTCTTT. Its protein product is CASGTGQASRDTEAFF. Using reference TRBV11-3 and TRBJ1-1 for the parts outside the CDR3, the full variable domain is EAGVVQSPRYKIIEKKQPVAFWCNPISGHNTLYWYLQNLGQGPELLIRYENEEAVDDSQLPKDRFSAERLKGVDSTLKIQPAELGDSAVYLCASGTGQASRDTEAFFGQGTRLTVV.

V usage is TRBV4-3 and J usage is TRBJ2-1; TRBD2 might be the D (6 bases). In germline, CDR1 is LGHNA, CDR2 YSLEER. The CDR3 extends over 15 amino acids. V lost 4 bases and J lost 8, with 18 bases in between. In nucleotides, the CDR3 is TGCGCCAGCAGCCCGCAAGCGGGCTATCTCGATGAGCAGTTCTTC. Protein sequence: CASSPQAGYLDEQFF.